One TCR beta chain is described in this entry. The antigen is undetermined. Assay used: immunoSEQ multiplex PCR; TCRdb lists only in-frame clones, some missing. The table has tens of thousands of clones, approximately 89% seen once; the top ten hold roughly 5%. The record originates from a study of graft-versus-host responses after intestinal transplantation. Notes on the study in general: Individuals carrying graft-donor T cell macrochimerism showed high graft-versus-host to host-versus-graft clonal ratios in allografts.

Germline V lookup: CDR1 SGHTA, CDR2 FQGNSA. The CDR3 is made up of 14 amino acids. Unmatched junction bases numbered 9, after V lost 5 bases and J lost 8 bases. The chain employs TRBV7-2 and TRBJ1-1; 9 nucleotides line up with TRBD1. The input for sequencing was PBMCs, taken more than 64 days after intestinal transplantation. This sequence was found in a human patient who received an intestinal transplant, so some T cells may come from the graft donor. CDR3 residues: CASSPHYRGQEAFF. CDR3 coding DNA: TGTGCCAGCAGCCCCCACTACAGGGGGCAGGAAGCTTTCTTT.